A selection of T cell receptor beta chains follows, all from one sample in a study of blood T cell repertoires in COVID-19. Assay used: immunoSEQ multiplex PCR; TCRdb lists only in-frame clones, some missing. Seen here are 150,000 to 200,000 clones, 87% observed once, and the top ten hold about 3.9%. The sequenced sample was peripheral blood. The receptors stem from a woman aged 60-75 years who had recovered from COVID-19. Each CDR3 is given with its conserved first and last residue. The D gene is left open where the match is weak. The size field is filled for only some rows; it gives once, few, many or a size class.

TRBJ2-7 NA many TRBV21-1 CASTGTSGDYEQYF TGTGCCAGCACCGGGACTAGCGGAGATTACGAGCAGTACTTC
TRBJ2-5 NA NA TRBV10-3 CAISESQGQETQYF TGTGCCATCAGTGAGTCGCAGGGTCAAGAGACCCAGTACTTC
TRBJ2-7 NA NA TRBV9 CASSVVIEGGEQYF TGTGCCAGCAGCGTAGTAATCGAGGGTGGCGAGCAGTACTTC
TRBJ1-6 NA NA TRBV5-4 CASSLAAAVNSPLHF TGTGCCAGCAGCTTGGCCGCCGCAGTTAATTCACCCCTCCACTTT
TRBJ1-2 NA NA TRBV3-1/TRBV3-2 CASSQDPGGRNYGYTF TGTGCCAGCAGCCAAGATCCCGGAGGCAGGAACTATGGCTACACCTTC
TRBJ1-1 NA NA TRBV12-3/TRBV12-4 CASSLQGRTEAFF TGTGCCAGCAGTTTACAGGGGCGGACTGAAGCTTTCTTT
TRBJ1-1 NA NA TRBV28 CASREGSYTEAFF TGTGCCAGTCGAGAGGGTAGCTACACTGAAGCTTTCTTT
TRBJ1-6 NA NA TRBV7-9 CASSISNSPLHF TGTGCCAGCAGCATCAGTAATTCACCCCTCCACTTT
TRBJ1-6 NA NA TRBV4-2 CASSQTSSGTLHF TGTGCCAGCAGCCAAACTAGTAGTGGGACCCTCCACTTT
TRBJ2-1 TRBD1 NA TRBV2 CASRQGVGAIGRDNEQFF TGTGCCAGCAGGCAGGGGGTAGGGGCTATCGGGCGAGACAATGAGCAGTTCTTC
TRBJ2-6 NA once TRBV19 CASSIWHRTGANVLTF TGTGCCAGTAGTATTTGGCACAGGACTGGGGCCAACGTCCTGACTTTC
TRBJ2-7 NA few TRBV5-4 CASSLEQTPEQYF TGTGCCAGCAGCTTAGAACAGACACCCGAGCAGTACTTC
TRBJ1-2 NA NA TRBV5-8 CASSLEGPYGYTF TGTGCCAGCAGCTTGGAGGGGCCCTATGGCTACACCTTC
TRBJ1-1 NA NA TRBV6-5 CANRDWSLNTEAFF TGTGCCAACAGAGACTGGTCCTTGAACACTGAAGCTTTCTTT
TRBJ2-3 TRBD2 NA TRBV18 CASSPSSGGSTDTQYF TGTGCCAGCTCACCATCCAGCGGGGGATCAACAGATACGCAGTATTTT
TRBJ1-6 TRBD1 NA TRBV6-5 CASFRQGTDSPLHF TGTGCCAGCTTCAGACAGGGTACGGATTCACCCCTCCACTTT
TRBJ1-1 NA NA TRBV7-9 CASRGQWNTEAFF TGTGCCAGCCGGGGACAATGGAACACTGAAGCTTTCTTT
TRBJ2-6 TRBD1 NA TRBV28 CASRSGTGSGANVLTF TGTGCCAGCAGATCCGGGACAGGGTCTGGGGCCAACGTCCTGACTTTC
TRBJ1-2 NA NA TRBV4-1 CASSQDTTGRLALSYYGYTF TGCGCCAGCAGCCAAGATACTACAGGAAGGTTGGCACTAAGCTACTATGGCTACACCTTC
TRBJ2-7 NA NA TRBV6-5 CASSYSRGYEQYF TGTGCCAGCAGTTACTCTCGAGGCTACGAGCAGTACTTC
TRBJ2-2 TRBD1 NA TRBV5-4 CASSTWTGGVTGELFF TGTGCCAGCAGCACCTGGACAGGGGGCGTCACCGGGGAGCTGTTTTTT
TRBJ2-5 NA NA TRBV28 CASSFGFQAFWETQYF TGTGCCAGCAGTTTCGGCTTCCAGGCGTTCTGGGAGACCCAGTACTTC
TRBJ1-1 NA NA TRBV12-3/TRBV12-4 CASSLAENTEAFF TGTGCCAGCAGTTTGGCAGAGAACACTGAAGCTTTCTTT
TRBJ1-5 NA NA TRBV2 CASKGDYNQPQHF TGTGCCAGCAAGGGAGACTATAATCAGCCCCAGCATTTT
TRBJ1-3 NA NA TRBV7-9 CASSLDEGNTIYF TGTGCCAGCAGCTTAGATGAGGGAAACACCATATATTTT
TRBJ1-2 NA NA TRBV6-6 CASSFIGRLSYGYTF TGTGCCAGCAGTTTCATCGGGAGACTATCGTATGGCTACACCTTC
TRBJ2-1 TRBD1 NA TRBV7-6 CASSGRDRGLQFF TGTGCCAGCAGCGGCCGGGACAGGGGGCTTCAGTTCTTC
TRBJ2-2 NA NA TRBV6-5 CASRTSTGSNGELFF TGTGCCAGCAGGACTTCCACAGGGAGCAACGGGGAGCTGTTTTTT
TRBJ2-5 TRBD1 once TRBV7-9 CASSEDPGQGRETQYF TGTGCCAGCAGCGAAGATCCGGGACAGGGACGTGAGACCCAGTACTTC
TRBJ2-7 TRBD1 NA TRBV6-6 CASRNGRGSSYEQYF TGTGCCAGCAGAAATGGCAGGGGGAGCTCCTACGAGCAGTACTTC
TRBJ2-5 NA NA TRBV3-1/TRBV3-2 CASSHLGRGGQETQYF TGTGCCAGCAGCCATCTGGGGCGGGGAGGACAAGAGACCCAGTACTTC
TRBJ2-2 TRBD1 NA TRBV19 CASKLWDSANTGELFF TGTGCCAGTAAACTTTGGGACAGCGCGAACACCGGGGAGCTGTTTTTT